This entry lists 25 T cell receptor beta chains sequenced from one sample in a study of blood T cell repertoires in COVID-19. Profiling relied on immunoSEQ multiplex PCR, and the TCRdb table lists in-frame clones only, not all of them. The sample shows 68,000 or so clones, 70% to 80% of them seen only once. Sequenced material: peripheral blood. Receptor source: a human donor in a cohort sampled during active COVID-19.

This sequence joins TRBV18 and TRBJ2-5; 10 bases fit TRBD1. This CDR3 spans 15 amino acids. Germline CDR1 is KGHSH and CDR2 is LQKENI. Germline trimming cut 3 bases from V and 2 bases from J; bases unmatched to any gene: 3. The chain's CDR3 is CASSPGTGAQETQYF. DNA of the CDR3: TGTGCCAGCTCACCTGGGACAGGGGCACAAGAGACCCAGTACTTC.

The V call is TRBV4-1, the J call TRBJ2-7; maybe TRBD2 (5 bases). V shed 0 bases and J shed 3 bases, with 12 bases lying between them. This CDR3 region has 15 residues. The germline CDR1 and CDR2 sequences are MGHRA and YSYEKL. The CDR3 spells CASSQERFGVYEQYF. The CDR3 DNA is TGCGCCAGCAGCCAAGAACGGTTCGGGGTCTACGAGCAGTACTTC.

The chain links TRBV9 to TRBJ1-6; D remains unclear. The CDR3 is made up of 16 amino acids. V lost 0 bases and J lost 7, with 14 bases in between. Germline V gene data show CDR1 as SGDLS and CDR2 as YYNGEE. As DNA, the CDR3 is TGTGCCAGCAGCGTAGGTCCGGGTGAGGAGAATTCACCCCTCCACTTT. This encodes CASSVGPGEENSPLHF.

The chain couples TRBV5-1 to TRBJ2-3, with D perhaps TRBD2 (5 bases). Looked up from germline, CDR1 is SGHRS and CDR2 is YFSETQ. The CDR3 runs to 16 residues. Deletions cut 4 bases from V and 6 bases from J, with 21 bases between. The CDR3 region has the DNA TGCGCCAGCAGCCGCAACGGGATATCGAACGGGGATACGCAGTATTTT. Its protein is CASSRNGISNGDTQYF.

This chain connects TRBV21-1 to TRBJ2-1; the table calls TRBD2, which could not be checked here. TRBV21-1 is a pseudogene locus. This CDR3 is built from 16 residues. The CDR3 here is CAGMGVAGGPGNEQFF. The CDR3 region has the DNA TGTGCCGGCATGGGGGTAGCGGGAGGGCCAGGCAATGAGCAGTTCTTC.

This rearrangement joins TRBV3-1 (or the pseudogene TRBV3-2) to TRBJ2-1; 8 nucleotides agree with TRBD1. Germline V gene data show CDR1 as LGHDT and CDR2 as YNNKEL (reference sequence). After removal of 6 bases from V and 5 bases from J, the junction contained 9 bases not matched to a gene. The CDR3 runs 15 residues. CDR3 in amino acids: CASRPTDRVDNEQFF. The DNA for the CDR3 is TGTGCCAGCAGACCTACGGACAGGGTGGACAATGAGCAGTTCTTC.

This clone was recorded only once. The rearrangement uses TRBV11-2 and TRBJ1-1; TRBD1 is a possible D gene (6 bases). Trimming left V 4 bases short and J 0 bases short, with 15 bases between. This CDR3 comprises 16 residues. The germline V gene has CDR1 SGHAT and CDR2 FQNNGV. The CDR3 spells CASSSPGGRMNTEAFF. CDR3 sequence (DNA): TGTGCCAGCAGCTCCCCCGGGGGGCGCATGAACACTGAAGCTTTCTTT.

Here the CDR3 reads CASRDKPHYGYTF. CDR3 nucleotide sequence: TGTGCCAGCAGGGACAAACCCCACTATGGCTACACCTTC. The V call is TRBV2, the J call TRBJ1-2; a possible D gene is TRBD1 (5 bases). The CDR3 totals 13 residues. V shed 6 bases and J shed 3 bases, with 11 bases lying between them. Looked up from germline, CDR1 is SNHLY and CDR2 is FYNNEI.

The chain employs TRBV28 and TRBJ2-5; possible D gene TRBD1, 5 bases. The germline gives CDR1 MDHEN, CDR2 SYDVKM. The CDR3 extends over 15 amino acids. Trimming shortened V by 4 bases and J by 7 bases, and 19 bases separated the two germline ends. CDR3 in DNA: TGTGCCAGCAGTTCAGGTGACAGCACAAGAGCGACCCAGTACTTC. Translated, it gives CASSSGDSTRATQYF.

V gene TRBV21-1 combines with J gene TRBJ2-4; the table assigns TRBD1, which was not confirmed against the DNA. TRBV21-1 is reported as a pseudogene. The CDR3 has 15 residues. DNA for the CDR3: TGTGCCAGCAGCAGTGACAGGGGTGCCAAAAACATTCAGTACTTC. It translates to CASSSDRGAKNIQYF.

The chain uses TRBV9 and TRBJ1-2; D is unresolved. Germline V gives CDR1 SGDLS, CDR2 YYNGEE. V lost 3 bases and J 4 bases, leaving 16 bases between the germline ends. This CDR3 contains 15 residues. The CDR3 loop is CASSAGRGVRYGYTF. The CDR3 nucleotides read TGTGCCAGCAGCGCGGGTCGCGGGGTTCGCTATGGCTACACCTTC.

Here the CDR3 DNA reads TGTGCCAGTCGCTCAGAGGGGGACGAGCAGTACTTC. Protein sequence: CASRSEGDEQYF. The chain employs TRBV12-3 or TRBV12-4 and TRBJ2-7; weak D call: TRBD1 (6 bases). Trimming took 9 bases from V and 5 from J, leaving 14 bases between them. CDR3 length: 12 amino acids.

This clone was recorded only once. This chain connects TRBV7-6 to TRBJ2-1; 7 nucleotides match TRBD2. Germline lookup yields CDR1 SGHVS and CDR2 FNYEAQ. The CDR3 consists of 16 residues. V lost 5 bases and J lost 4; bases outside the gene matches: 11. CDR3 coding DNA: TGTGCCAGCAGCCCTTATGGCGGGGGAACATACAATGAGCAGTTCTTC. Protein product: CASSPYGGGTYNEQFF.

This clone has just one count. The J gene is TRBJ2-1, the V gene TRBV4-1; D is possibly TRBD2 (5 bases). The CDR3 extends over 14 amino acids. Trimming left V 0 bases short and J 14 bases short, with 17 bases between. Germline V gene data show CDR1 as MGHRA and CDR2 as YSYEKL. In nucleotides, the CDR3 is TGCGCCAGCAGCCAAGATAGGCTAGCCGGGGAGAAGTTCTTC. It specifies CASSQDRLAGEKFF.

Only a few counts were recorded for this clone. The chain links TRBV3-1 (or the pseudogene TRBV3-2) to TRBJ2-7; 7 positions agree with TRBD2. Germline-derived CDR1 and CDR2 are LGHDT and YNNKEL (reference sequence). The junction had 9 bases not matched to a gene; V was cut back by 0 bases and J by 7 bases. This CDR3 spans 15 amino acids. In DNA form, the CDR3 reads TGTGCCAGCAGCCAAGATCAGGGCTCCGGGGGGGAGCAGTACTTC. Translated: CASSQDQGSGGEQYF.

V is TRBV3-1 (or the pseudogene TRBV3-2) and J is TRBJ2-7, with D maybe TRBD2 (7 bases). V lost 0 bases and J lost 0, with 15 bases in between. The CDR3 loop spans 17 amino acids. CDR1 LGHDT and CDR2 YNNKEL come from the germline V gene (reference sequence). The CDR3: CASSQDRGAVSSYEQYF. The CDR3 DNA sequence: TGTGCCAGCAGCCAAGATCGGGGGGCGGTCAGCTCCTACGAGCAGTACTTC.

The chain links TRBV4-1 to TRBJ2-7; D ambiguous. CDR3 size: 13 residues. V dropped 0 bases and J dropped 5 bases, with 8 bases sitting between them. Per the germline V gene, CDR1 is MGHRA and CDR2 is YSYEKL. In nucleotides, the CDR3 is TGCGCCAGCAGCCAAGACCCCCCAGACGAGCAGTACTTC. Translating it yields CASSQDPPDEQYF.

V and J are TRBV6-5 and TRBJ1-1, with no clear D. CDR3 length: 12 amino acids. Trimming shortened V by 5 bases and J by 4 bases, and 8 bases separated the two germline ends. The germline CDR1 and CDR2 sequences are MNHEY and SVGAGI. The CDR3, as DNA: TGTGCCAGCAGTCGACGGGGCACTGAAGCTTTCTTT. As protein: CASSRRGTEAFF.

In its sample, this clone was seen once. The gene calls are TRBV5-5 and TRBJ2-3, with a tentative D call TRBD2 (5 bases). The germline CDR1 and CDR2 sequences are SGHKS and YYEKEE (reference sequence). Trimming removed 7 bases from V and 2 bases from J, with 11 bases in between. This CDR3 has 13 amino acids. CDR3 protein: CASGKGDTDTQYF. The CDR3 DNA reads as TGTGCCAGCGGGAAGGGAGACACAGATACGCAGTATTTT.

At least ten counts were recorded for this clone. This chain uses TRBV2 with TRBJ1-5; no clear D gene. V gave up 5 bases and J gave up 2 bases, with 13 bases separating them. This CDR3 comprises 15 residues. Per the germline V gene, CDR1 is SNHLY and CDR2 is FYNNEI. For the CDR3, the DNA is TGTGCCAGCAGTCAAACGACTGAGGGCAATCAGCCCCAGCATTTT. Its translation: CASSQTTEGNQPQHF.

The J gene is TRBJ2-3, the V gene TRBV5-1; D is possibly TRBD1 (5 bases). CDR3 length equals 16 residues. The germline gives CDR1 SGHRS, CDR2 YFSETQ. The ends were cut back, 4 bases at V and 3 bases at J, with 18 bases in the middle. CDR3 amino acids: CASSNQGDVGTDTQYF. In DNA form, the CDR3 reads TGCGCCAGCAGCAACCAAGGGGATGTTGGGACAGATACGCAGTATTTT.

The rearrangement uses TRBV14 and TRBJ2-7; D perhaps matches TRBD1 (7 bases). The germline V gene encodes CDR1 SGHDN and CDR2 FVKESK. The CDR3 length is 13 residues. Trimming removed 4 bases from V and 6 bases from J, with 13 bases in between. The CDR3 DNA is TGTGCCAGCAGCCGGTTCCAGGGGGGCGAGCAGTACTTC. Residues: CASSRFQGGEQYF.

The rearrangement links TRBV5-1 to TRBJ1-5; weak D call: TRBD1 (5 bases). Per germline, CDR1 SGHRS and CDR2 YFSETQ. This CDR3 region has 14 residues. V was shortened by 0 bases and J by 7 bases, with 11 bases between the two germline ends. The CDR3: CASSLVQGSQPQHF. CDR3 nucleotide sequence: TGCGCCAGCAGCTTGGTTCAGGGTTCCCAGCCCCAGCATTTT.

The rearrangement uses TRBV19 and TRBJ2-3; possible D gene TRBD2, 6 bases. Trimming cost V 5 bases and J 0 bases, with 9 bases left between them. The germline V gene encodes CDR1 LNHDA and CDR2 SQIVND (reference sequence). This CDR3 has 14 amino acids. CDR3 nucleotide sequence: TGTGCCAGTAGTTGGGCGGGGAGCACAGATACGCAGTATTTT. Its protein product is CASSWAGSTDTQYF.

V and J are TRBV24-1 and TRBJ2-2; D might be TRBD2 (6 bases). CDR1 KGHDR and CDR2 SFDVKD come from the germline V gene. Trimming pared 1 base from V and 5 bases from J, leaving 19 bases between. This CDR3 has 18 amino acids. As DNA, the CDR3 is TGTGCCACCAGTGATTTCGCGTCCGTCCAGGGAGGTACCGGGGAGCTGTTTTTT. Residues: CATSDFASVQGGTGELFF.